These 13 T cell receptor beta chains share one sample of origin, sequenced in a study of blood T cell repertoires in COVID-19. Produced via immunoSEQ multiplex PCR; TCRdb's table is partial and in-frame only. The table has around 310,000 clones, around 92% seen once. Sequenced sample: PBMCs or T cells enriched from blood (not recorded which). These TCRs come from a woman aged 25 to 39 who had recovered from COVID-19.

The chain combines TRBV2 with TRBJ1-1; no clear D. This CDR3 is built from 10 residues. The V end lost 4 bases, the J end lost 5 bases, and 2 bases lay between the germline ends. Germline V gene sequence: CDR1 SNHLY, CDR2 FYNNEI. The CDR3 coding sequence is TGTGCCAGCAGTGTAACTGAAGCTTTCTTT. Translated: CASSVTEAFF. Complete variable domain (other parts from reference TRBV2 and TRBJ1-1): EPEVTQTPSHQVTQMGQEVILRCVPISNHLYFYWYRQILGQKVEFLVSFYNNEISEKSEIFDDQFSVERPDGSNFTLKIRSTKLEDSAMYFCASSVTEAFFGQGTRLTVV.

This chain connects TRBV28 to TRBJ2-7, with D maybe TRBD1 (7 bases). Germline V gene lookup returns CDR1 MDHEN and CDR2 SYDVKM. V was clipped by 5 bases and J by 0 bases, with 32 bases between them. The length of the CDR3 is 21 residues. CDR3 sequence: CASSPQPGQRTLALSSYEQYF. The CDR3 DNA reads as TGTGCCAGCAGTCCCCAACCGGGACAGCGAACTCTAGCGTTGAGCTCCTACGAGCAGTACTTC.

The chain recombines TRBV5-8 with TRBJ1-2; possibly TRBD1 for D (6 bases). The V gene lost 3 bases and the J gene lost 4 bases, with 10 bases spanning the gap. CDR3 length: 13 amino acids. In germline, CDR1 is SGHTS, CDR2 YDEGEE. DNA for the CDR3: TGTGCCAGCAGCTCGGACAGTCTCTATGGCTACACCTTC. Protein: CASSSDSLYGYTF.

The chain couples TRBV7-3 to TRBJ1-5, with D unclear. Germline lookup yields CDR1 SGHTA and CDR2 FQGTGA. Trimming removed 1 base from V and 4 bases from J, with 5 bases in between. This CDR3 contains 13 residues. The CDR3 sequence: CASSLSPNQPQHF. The DNA of the CDR3 is TGTGCCAGCAGCTTAAGTCCTAATCAGCCCCAGCATTTT.

The rearrangement uses TRBV15 and TRBJ2-7; 7 nucleotides align to TRBD2. Losses at the gene ends were 8 bases for V and 4 bases for J; bases not matched to a gene: 14. Germline-derived CDR1 and CDR2 are LNHNV and YYDKDF (reference sequence). The CDR3 covers 15 residues. CDR3 in DNA: TGTGCCACCTCCCGTAGCGGGTCGATGGGTTACGAGCAGTACTTC. Its protein is CATSRSGSMGYEQYF.

With respect to this clone: Other DNA sequences from this sample encode an identical CDR3 as well. For the CDR3, the DNA is TGTGCCAGTAGTATGGGTAGCGGGAGGGCCGGTGAGCAGTTCTTC. As protein: CASSMGSGRAGEQFF. This chain uses TRBV19 with TRBJ2-1, with 11 bases that match TRBD2. J was trimmed by 9 bases and V by 3 bases; bases with no gene match: 7. The length of the CDR3 is 15 residues. The V gene's germline CDR1 is LNHDA and CDR2 SQIVND (reference sequence).

The chain links TRBV10-3 to TRBJ1-2; weak D call: TRBD1 (6 bases). Germline lookup yields CDR1 ENHRY and CDR2 SYGVKD. V was trimmed by 6 bases and J by 5 bases, leaving 19 bases between them. This CDR3 has 15 residues. The CDR3, as DNA: TGTGCCATCAGGACCCTAGAACAGGGATTGTATGGCTACACCTTC. It yields the protein CAIRTLEQGLYGYTF.

This clone was seen a few times. V is TRBV10-3 and J is TRBJ1-2; 7 bases line up with TRBD1. In germline, CDR1 is ENHRY, CDR2 SYGVKD. Trimming took 9 bases from V and 0 from J; bases not matched to a gene: 10. The CDR3 consists of 15 residues. CDR3 coding DNA: TGTGCCATGGCTGCGGGACAGACTTCTAACTATGGCTACACCTTC. The encoded protein is CAMAAGQTSNYGYTF.

The V call is TRBV6-6, the J call TRBJ2-7; 7 bases align to TRBD2. Unmatched junction bases numbered 3, after V lost 4 bases and J lost 3 bases. Germline CDR1 reads MNHNY; CDR2 reads SVGAGI (reference sequence). CDR3 length equals 13 residues. CDR3 sequence: CASSLSGNYEQYF. The CDR3 DNA is TGTGCCAGCAGTTTAAGCGGGAACTACGAGCAGTACTTC.

V is TRBV5-1 and J is TRBJ2-3, with 9 positions matching TRBD2. Germline V CDR1 and CDR2: SGHRS, YFSETQ. The trim removed 4 bases at V and 2 bases at J, leaving 8 bases unmatched. The CDR3 extends over 16 amino acids. The CDR3 region is CASSPPASGNTDTQYF. The CDR3 DNA follows: TGCGCCAGCAGCCCCCCGGCTAGCGGGAACACAGATACGCAGTATTTT.

The chain uses TRBV27 and TRBJ2-2; TRBD2 matches 9 bases. From germline, CDR1 is MNHEY and CDR2 SMNVEV (reference sequence). V was pared by 7 bases and J by 2 bases, with 2 bases of the junction left unmatched. There are 14 residues in the CDR3. In DNA form, the CDR3 reads TGTGCCAGCACCGGGACTAGCAACACCGGGGAGCTGTTTTTT. Translation: CASTGTSNTGELFF.

This chain links TRBV3-1 (or the pseudogene TRBV3-2) with TRBJ1-2; D might be TRBD1 (6 bases). This CDR3 region has 12 residues. Germline CDR1 is LGHDT and CDR2 is YNNKEL (reference sequence). V lost 4 bases, J lost 8 bases, and 11 bases lay in between. The CDR3 sequence: CASSLEGGGYTF. CDR3 nucleotides: TGTGCCAGCAGCCTCGAAGGGGGAGGCTACACCTTC.

The chain links TRBV4-1 to TRBJ2-3; 7 nucleotides line up with TRBD1. Losses at the gene ends were 3 bases for V and 7 bases for J; bases not matched to a gene: 13. Germline lookup yields CDR1 MGHRA and CDR2 YSYEKL. The CDR3 is 16 residues long. CDR3 sequence (DNA): TGCGCCAGCAGCCACCGACGGACCGAACAGGGGAATACGCAGTATTTT. This gives the protein CASSHRRTEQGNTQYF.